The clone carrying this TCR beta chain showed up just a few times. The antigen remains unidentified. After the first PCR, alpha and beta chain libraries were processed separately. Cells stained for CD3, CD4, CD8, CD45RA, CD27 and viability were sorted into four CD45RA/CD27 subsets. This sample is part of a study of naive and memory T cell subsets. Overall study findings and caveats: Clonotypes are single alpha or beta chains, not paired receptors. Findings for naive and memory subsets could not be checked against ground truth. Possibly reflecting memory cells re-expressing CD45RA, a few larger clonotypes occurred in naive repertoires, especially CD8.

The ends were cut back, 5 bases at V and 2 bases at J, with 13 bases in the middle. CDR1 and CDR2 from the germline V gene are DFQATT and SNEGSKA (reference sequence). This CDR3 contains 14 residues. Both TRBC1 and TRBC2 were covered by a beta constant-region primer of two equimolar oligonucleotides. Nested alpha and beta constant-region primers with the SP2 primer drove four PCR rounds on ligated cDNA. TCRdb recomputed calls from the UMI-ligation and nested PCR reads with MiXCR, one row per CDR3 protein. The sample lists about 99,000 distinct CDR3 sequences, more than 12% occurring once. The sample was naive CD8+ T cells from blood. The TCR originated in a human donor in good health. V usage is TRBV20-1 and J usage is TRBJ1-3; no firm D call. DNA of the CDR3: TGCAGTGCTTTAGAGACGGCTACTGGAAACACCATATATTTT. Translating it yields CSALETATGNTIYF.